This TCR beta chain stems from a study of cytomegalovirus exposure and HLA in healthy donors. Findings and caveats of the study: A missense variant in DCLRE1C was later tied to TCR beta V- and J-gene trimming.

This clone has only a few counts. The antigen remains undetermined. The PCR employed 60 Vbeta primers together with 13 Jbeta primers. Clones were read by immunoSEQ multiplex PCR, and TCRdb kept only the in-frame ones, dropping some. The data hold 110,000 to 150,000 clones, with around four fifths observed a single time. CDR1 and CDR2 (germline): MNHNY, SVGAGI (reference sequence). This CDR3 contains 15 residues. Trimming cost V 3 bases and J 3 bases, with 14 bases left between them. The sequencing input was PBMCs. The chain combines TRBV6-6 with TRBJ1-2; D call uncertain. This clonotype was obtained from a woman in her fifties or sixties in good health and CMV-seropositive. CDR3 loop: CASSYKSSDHYGYTF. The CDR3 DNA reads as TGTGCCAGCAGTTATAAATCTTCAGATCACTATGGCTACACCTTC.